The next 14 T cell receptor beta chains were all read from a single sample in a study of graft-versus-host responses after intestinal transplantation. Their target antigens are unknown. Sequencing used immunoSEQ multiplex PCR; TCRdb keeps in-frame clones, though not all of them. The sample holds about 88,000 clones, around 93% seen once. The sequenced sample was unstimulated CD4+ T cells sorted from spleen or lymph node cells, obtained before transplant. The receptors derive from a human donor who was the organ donor for an intestinal transplant.

The rearrangement joins TRBV7-9 to TRBJ1-2; TRBD1 is a possible D gene (6 bases). Germline V gene lookup returns CDR1 SEHNR and CDR2 FQNEAQ (reference sequence). CDR3 size: 17 residues. V lost 5 bases and J lost 6, with 25 bases in between. CDR3 nucleotides: TGTGCCAGCAGCCTACCTACGTCCGGGACAAGGGCCGATGGCTACACCTTC. Translated: CASSLPTSGTRADGYTF. The full variable domain, in which reference TRBV7-9 and TRBJ1-2 provide the parts outside the CDR3, is DTGVSQNPRHKITKRGQNVTFRCDPISEHNRLYWYRQTLGQGPEFLTYFQNEAQLEKSRLLSDRFSAERPKGSFSTLEIQRTEQGDSAMYLCASSLPTSGTRADGYTFGSGTRLTVV.

This rearrangement joins TRBV7-6 to TRBJ1-4, with 8 bases fitting TRBD1. CDR1 SGHVS and CDR2 FNYEAQ come from the germline V gene. V shed 8 bases, J shed 4 bases, and the junction held 3 bases outside the gene matches. The CDR3 consists of 13 residues. CDR3 protein: CASGQGNNEKLFF. The CDR3 bases are TGTGCCAGCGGACAGGGTAATAATGAAAAACTGTTTTTT.

The chain carries TRBV6-1 and TRBJ1-5; 7 bases align to TRBD1. The CDR3 has 16 amino acids. Germline CDR1 reads MNHNS; CDR2 reads SASEGT. With 4 bases clipped from V and 0 bases from J, the junction kept 6 bases outside the gene matches. The CDR3 coding sequence is TGTGCCAGCAGTGCCCTAGGGGGCTATAGCAATCAGCCCCAGCATTTT. Residues: CASSALGGYSNQPQHF.

The chain has TRBV5-1 and TRBJ2-3; 9 nucleotides line up with TRBD2. The germline gives CDR1 SGHRS, CDR2 YFSETQ. This CDR3 spans 16 amino acids. V lost 4 bases and J lost 5; bases outside the gene matches: 11. CDR3 in DNA: TGCGCCAGCAGCCGACTTAGCGGGAGAGTCGGAGATACGCAGTATTTT. Translating it yields CASSRLSGRVGDTQYF.

The rearrangement links TRBV30 to TRBJ2-1; D may be TRBD2 (6 bases). V gave up 3 bases and J gave up 8 bases, with 14 bases separating them. Germline CDR1 reads GTSNPN; CDR2 reads SVGIG (reference sequence). The length of the CDR3 is 13 residues. The CDR3 loop reads CAWRAGRFDEQFF. CDR3 DNA sequence: TGTGCCTGGAGGGCCGGGAGATTTGATGAGCAGTTCTTC.

This chain connects TRBV5-1 to TRBJ1-6, with 7 nucleotides matching TRBD1. This CDR3 has 15 residues. The V segment lost 7 bases and the J segment 7 bases; nucleotides outside the gene matches: 11. CDR1 is SGHRS, CDR2 YFSETQ, per germline. CDR3 bases: TGCGCCAGCTCCCCCGTTCAGGGGGGAAATTCACCCCTCCACTTT. Amino acid sequence: CASSPVQGGNSPLHF.

This chain joins TRBV20-1 and TRBJ2-7; D gene uncertain. Germline V lookup: CDR1 DFQATT, CDR2 SNEGSKA (reference sequence). This CDR3 is 11 amino acids long. V lost 0 bases to trimming and J lost 6 bases, with 6 bases between them. In nucleotides, the CDR3 is TGCAGTGCTAGAGATTCGGTCGAGCAGTACTTC. It specifies CSARDSVEQYF.

The rearrangement uses TRBV28 and TRBJ2-7, with TRBD2 matching 7 bases. With V trimmed by 2 bases and J by 2 bases, 6 bases remained unmatched. Germline V gives CDR1 MDHEN, CDR2 SYDVKM. This CDR3 spans 15 amino acids. CDR3 nucleotides: TGTGCCAGCAGTTTACCGTCTAGCGGAACCTACGAGCAGTACTTC. This encodes CASSLPSSGTYEQYF.

CDR3 nucleotide sequence: TGTGCCAGCAGCTTAGGAGCAGCGAATGAAAAACTGTTTTTT. This sequence encodes CASSLGAANEKLFF. The chain couples TRBV11-3 to TRBJ1-4, with D hard to call. CDR3 length equals 14 residues. Germline assignment: CDR1 SGHNT and CDR2 YENEEA. V dropped 1 base and J dropped 5 bases, with 8 bases sitting between them. Based on the CDR3 plus reference TRBV11-3 and TRBJ1-4, the full variable domain is EAGVVQSPRYKIIEKKQPVAFWCNPISGHNTLYWYLQNLGQGPELLIRYENEEAVDDSQLPKDRFSAERLKGVDSTLKIQPAELGDSAVYLCASSLGAANEKLFFGSGTQLSVL.

The chain joins TRBV19 to TRBJ1-5; D possibly corresponds to TRBD1 (5 bases). V shed 4 bases and J shed 7 bases, with 11 bases lying between them. The CDR3 loop spans 13 amino acids. CDR1 and CDR2 (germline): LNHDA, SQIVND (reference sequence). The CDR3 region has the DNA TGTGCCAGTAGTACCCGGACAAGGCAGCCCCAGCATTTT. This codes for CASSTRTRQPQHF.

This chain joins TRBV4-2 and TRBJ2-2; the D is unclear. The CDR3 is made up of 14 amino acids. V lost 0 bases and J 5 bases, leaving 7 bases between the germline ends. Germline CDR1 and CDR2: LGHNA and YNFKEQ. The CDR3: CASSQDSRTGELFF. The CDR3 DNA sequence: TGTGCCAGCAGCCAAGATTCTCGGACCGGGGAGCTGTTTTTT.

The genes are TRBV5-8 and TRBJ2-1, with TRBD2 identical over 7 bases. The V gene end was trimmed by 2 bases and the J gene end by 2 bases; junction bases not matched to a gene: 4. Germline V lookup: CDR1 SGHTS, CDR2 YDEGEE. The CDR3 has 15 residues. CDR3 nucleotides: TGTGCCAGCAGCTTCCGGGAGGTAACCTACAATGAGCAGTTCTTC. It encodes CASSFREVTYNEQFF.

This clone was counted between two and nine times. J is TRBJ2-1 and V is TRBV18; D not resolved. The CDR3 consists of 15 residues. Germline assignment: CDR1 KGHSH and CDR2 LQKENI. Trimming removed 4 bases from V and 6 bases from J, with 16 bases in between. CDR3 sequence (DNA): TGTGCCAGCTCACTGTCCAGTGTGGGCCCCAATGAGCAGTTCTTC. This encodes CASSLSSVGPNEQFF. The full variable domain, completed using reference TRBV18 and TRBJ2-1, is NAGVMQNPRHLVRRRGQEARLRCSPMKGHSHVYWYRQLPEEGLKFMVYLQKENIIDESGMPKERFSAEFPKEGPSILRIQQVVRGDSAAYFCASSLSSVGPNEQFFGPGTRLTVL.

The V call is TRBV5-1, the J call TRBJ1-3; tentatively, D is TRBD1 (5 bases). The CDR3 has 20 amino acids. V dropped 0 bases and J dropped 4 bases, with 26 bases sitting between them. Germline V gene data show CDR1 as SGHRS and CDR2 as YFSETQ. The CDR3 nucleotides are TGCGCCAGCAGCTTGGTGGCGTTGGCAGGGTCTTCGGTCGGGGGAAACACCATATATTTT. Protein: CASSLVALAGSSVGGNTIYF.